Listed here are 7 T cell receptor beta chains from one sample, sequenced in a study of T cell repertoires in cytomegalovirus infection. Antigen specificity for these receptors is unknown. One entry per CDR3 protein, called by TCRdb with MiXCR from the reads. The table lists some 350,000 distinct CDR3 sequences, approximately 30% of them singletons. The source was cultured PBMCs, collected from culture after CMV antigen stimulation. The receptor source for this set is a human donor in good health (CMV status not recorded). Some clones in this sample may be carry-over from other donors' samples.

The genes are TRBV10-3 and TRBJ2-1, with 9 positions matching TRBD2. Germline CDR1 ENHRY, CDR2 SYGVKD. V shed 6 bases and J 7 bases; nucleotides not matched to a gene: 10. The CDR3 is 15 amino acids. The CDR3 region has the DNA TGTGCCATCAGCGTAGCGGGAGTAAGGGAGAATGAGCAGTTCTTC. Protein sequence: CAISVAGVRENEQFF.

This chain uses TRBV6-1 with TRBJ2-1; D possibly matches TRBD1 or TRBD2 (5 bases each). Between the trimmed V and J ends, which lost 1 base and 5 bases, there was a span of 18 bases. The germline CDR1 and CDR2 sequences are MNHNS and SASEGT. This CDR3 contains 17 residues. The CDR3 here is CASSEGSGGPTHNEQFF. CDR3 in DNA: TGTGCCAGCAGTGAAGGATCTGGGGGTCCGACCCACAATGAGCAGTTCTTC.

This clonotype was recorded a few times. The V gene is TRBV10-3, the J gene TRBJ1-2, with 9 nucleotides matching TRBD1. The CDR3 has 15 amino acids. The J segment lost 3 bases and the V segment lost 0 bases, leaving 2 bases of the junction unmatched. Germline CDR1 reads ENHRY; CDR2 reads SYGVKD. Here the CDR3 DNA reads TGTGCCATCAGTGAGTCGGGACAGGGACACTATGGCTACACCTTC. This encodes CAISESGQGHYGYTF.

This clonotype was counted a few times. The chain carries TRBV4-1 and TRBJ2-1, with TRBD2 matching 12 bases. The length of the CDR3 is 16 residues. V was pared by 4 bases and J by 8 bases, with 9 bases of the junction left unmatched. The V gene's germline CDR1 is MGHRA and CDR2 YSYEKL. The chain's CDR3 is CASSRRLAGGPDEQFF. DNA of the CDR3: TGCGCCAGCAGCCGGAGGCTAGCGGGAGGGCCGGATGAGCAGTTCTTC.

This clonotype was counted at least ten times. V and J are TRBV7-2 and TRBJ2-6; D unclear. Germline CDR1 and CDR2: SGHTA and FQGNSA. Trimming cost V 4 bases and J 0 bases, with 4 bases left between them. The CDR3 spans 14 residues. The CDR3, as DNA: TGTGCCAGCAGCTCAAACTCTGGGGCCAACGTCCTGACTTTC. It is translated as CASSSNSGANVLTF.

This clonotype was seen a handful of times. The chain has TRBV6-1 and TRBJ2-1, with 12 positions matching TRBD2. CDR1 is MNHNS, CDR2 SASEGT, per germline. This CDR3 region has 15 residues. V gave up 9 bases and J gave up 2 bases; unmatched junction bases: 5. CDR3 coding DNA: TGTGCCAGTGCGCGGACTAGCGGGACCTACAATGAGCAGTTCTTC. Translation gives CASARTSGTYNEQFF.

A few counts support this clonotype. J is TRBJ2-7 and V is TRBV6-1, with D perhaps TRBD1 (6 bases). CDR1 is MNHNS, CDR2 SASEGT, per germline. Trimming removed 6 bases at V and 6 bases at J, with 18 bases between. CDR3 size: 14 residues. CDR3 sequence reads: CASSRTARVGEQYV. The CDR3 DNA sequence: TGTGCCAGCAGCCGGACAGCTCGGGTTGGCGAGCAGTACGTC.